The present TCR beta chain was sequenced within a study of T cell repertoires in cytomegalovirus infection. One entry per CDR3 protein, called by TCRdb with MiXCR from the reads. The sample lists more than 85,000 distinct CDR3 sequences; less than 25% were seen once. As to this clonotype: What it binds is not known.

CDR3 length: 13 amino acids. The V end was cut by 3 bases, the J end by 1 base, with 5 bases between. Germline V gene sequence: CDR1 SGHDT, CDR2 YYEEEE. Study conclusions and caveats: Cumulative public TCR beta family frequency identified carriers of CMV plus the relevant HLA.

The sequencing input was CD8+ T cells from PBMCs. The V gene is TRBV5-6, the J gene TRBJ2-4; a possible D gene is TRBD2 (5 bases). This receptor was taken from a human donor in good health (CMV status not recorded). Some clones in this sample may be carry-over from other donors' samples. The CDR3 sequence is CASSSGAKNIQYF. Written as DNA, the CDR3 is TGTGCCAGCAGCTCGGGGGCCAAAAACATTCAGTACTTC.